The 19 T cell receptor beta chains below all came from one sample that was sequenced in a study of cytomegalovirus exposure and HLA in healthy donors (TCRdb year 2017). The library relied on the immunoSEQ multiplex PCR assay. For the multiplex PCR, a mixture combining 60 forward primers for TCR Vbeta segments and 13 reverse primers for TCR Jbeta segments was used. Sourced from immuneACCESS, this table was stored by TCRdb with only in-frame sequences that have V and J called. A share of the clones is absent; for the studies checked, an unresolved V gene accounts for under half, and the remainder has no known explanation. The sample table shows about 110,000 clones, and 60% to 80% are seen once. Of the sample, over 2.5% is held by the ten largest clones. Sequencing input: PBMCs. All receptors derive from a female donor in good health and CMV-seronegative.

The gene calls are TRBV6-5 and TRBJ2-5; 8 bases are shared with TRBD2. Germline CDR1 and CDR2: MNHEY and SVGAGI. The CDR3 loop spans 15 amino acids. J lost 5 bases, V lost 2 bases, and 7 bases had no gene match. The CDR3 DNA sequence: TGTGCCAGCAGTTACGGCGGGAGGTTTGGGGAGACCCAGTACTTC. Its translation is CASSYGGRFGETQYF.

As for this clone: The junction departs from the called germline gene at one end, perhaps through a read error. Other DNA sequences in the same sample also yield this CDR3. The DNA for the CDR3 is TGTGCTAGCAGTGAGGCACTAGCGGGAGGAACAGATACGCAGTATTTT. This translates into CASSEALAGGTDTQYF. V gene TRBV6-1 combines with J gene TRBJ2-3; 12 nucleotides align to TRBD2. Germline loops: CDR1 MNHNS, CDR2 SASEGT. The CDR3 contains 16 residues.

The chain combines TRBV7-3 with TRBJ2-3; 9 nucleotides match TRBD1. This CDR3 spans 15 amino acids. The V gene's germline CDR1 is SGHTA and CDR2 FQGTGA. The V segment lost 6 bases and the J segment 2 bases; nucleotides outside the gene matches: 6. DNA for the CDR3: TGTGCCAGCAGTCGACAGGGGGGATACACAGATACGCAGTATTTT. Its translation: CASSRQGGYTDTQYF.

V usage is TRBV11-1 and J usage is TRBJ2-5; maybe TRBD2 (6 bases). The DNA matches TRBJ2-7 better at its end, which makes the J call doubtful. This CDR3 contains 17 residues. Germline loops: CDR1 SGHAT, CDR2 FQDESV (reference sequence). The CDR3 DNA sequence: TGTGCCAGCAGCCGAGGGGACCGAGGCACTAGCATTGCCGAGCAGTACTTC. As protein: CASSRGDRGTSIAEQYF.

The chain is built from TRBV5-5 and TRBJ2-1, with D perhaps TRBD2 (8 bases). The CDR3 covers 15 residues. Per germline, CDR1 SGHKS and CDR2 YYEKEE (reference sequence). Trimming shortened V by 2 bases and J by 9 bases, and 18 bases separated the two germline ends. CDR3 sequence reads: CASSLGTRGGGEQFF. CDR3 bases: TGTGCCAGCAGCTTAGGGACTAGAGGGGGCGGTGAGCAGTTCTTC.

The chain employs TRBV7-8 and TRBJ2-1, with TRBD2 as a possible D gene (5 bases). V dropped 0 bases and J dropped 4 bases, with 10 bases sitting between them. Germline values: CDR1 SGHVS, CDR2 FQNEAQ. The CDR3 loop spans 15 amino acids. The CDR3 DNA follows: TGTGCCAGCAGCTTAGCAGTGACTACTTACAATGAGCAGTTCTTC. This gives the protein CASSLAVTTYNEQFF. Full variable domain (rest looked up from reference TRBV7-8 and TRBJ2-1): GAGVSQSPRYKVAKRGQDVALRCDPISGHVSLFWYQQALGQGPEFLTYFQNEAQLDKSGLPSDRFFAERPEGSVSTLKIQRTQQEDSAVYLCASSLAVTTYNEQFFGPGTRLTVL.

The chain combines TRBV9 with TRBJ1-1; D is unclear. The V end was cut by 6 bases, the J end by 0 bases, with 9 bases between. CDR1 is SGDLS, CDR2 YYNGEE, per germline. The CDR3 is 13 amino acids. CDR3 loop: CASTAEVNTEAFF. The CDR3 DNA sequence: TGTGCCAGCACCGCGGAGGTGAACACTGAAGCTTTCTTT.

This clone was seen more than once but under ten times. The rearrangement uses TRBV4-2 and TRBJ2-1, with TRBD2 identical over 7 bases. The CDR3 spans 17 residues. With V trimmed by 0 bases and J by 2 bases, 7 bases remained unmatched. CDR1 is LGHNA, CDR2 YNFKEQ, per germline. The DNA for the CDR3 is TGTGCCAGCAGCCAAGAAGTCGCGGGAGCGGCCTACAATGAGCAGTTCTTC. It encodes CASSQEVAGAAYNEQFF.

The chain's CDR3 is CASSLAGQGYQETQYF. CDR3 nucleotide sequence: TGTGCCAGCAGCTTAGCGGGACAGGGGTACCAAGAGACCCAGTACTTC. V and J are TRBV7-9 and TRBJ2-5; 10 bases are a match to TRBD1. This CDR3 contains 16 residues. V lost 0 bases, J lost 0 bases, and 1 base stayed unmatched. Germline values: CDR1 SEHNR, CDR2 FQNEAQ (reference sequence).

This clone was seen once. This chain links TRBV4-1 with TRBJ2-2; 8 nucleotides match TRBD2. The V segment lost 0 bases and the J segment 5 bases; nucleotides outside the gene matches: 5. The CDR3 loop spans 16 amino acids. CDR1 and CDR2 (germline): MGHRA, YSYEKL. The CDR3 DNA reads as TGCGCCAGCAGCCAAGAGGTCGCTAGCGGGACCGGGGAGCTGTTTTTT. Amino acid sequence: CASSQEVASGTGELFF.

Only a few counts were recorded for this clone. The chain has TRBV7-6 and TRBJ1-4, with 11 bases lining up with TRBD1. This CDR3 spans 14 amino acids. V lost 5 bases, J lost 7 bases, and 3 bases stayed unmatched. CDR1 SGHVS and CDR2 FNYEAQ come from the germline V gene. The CDR3 reads CASSMDRGREKLFF. The CDR3 bases are TGTGCCAGCAGCATGGACAGGGGGCGTGAAAAACTGTTTTTT.

V is TRBV10-2 and J is TRBJ2-3, with TRBD2 identical over 8 bases. Germline assignment: CDR1 WSHSY and CDR2 SAAADI. The trim removed 7 bases at V and 5 bases at J, leaving 11 bases unmatched. The CDR3 is 15 amino acids. CDR3 region: CASTTAGAGVDTQYF. CDR3 sequence (DNA): TGCGCCAGCACTACAGCGGGAGCTGGGGTAGATACGCAGTATTTT.

The genes are TRBV2 and TRBJ2-7; 9 bases are shared with TRBD1. The length of the CDR3 is 13 residues. Trimming at V came to 6 bases and at J to 4 bases, leaving 4 bases not matched to a gene. The V gene's germline CDR1 is SNHLY and CDR2 FYNNEI. As DNA, the CDR3 is TGTGCCAGCAGACAGGGGGCGGGTTACGAGCAGTACTTC. Its translation is CASRQGAGYEQYF.

The sample holds one count of this clone. The rearrangement uses TRBV9 and TRBJ2-3; 11 nucleotides align to TRBD2. The CDR3 covers 14 residues. Unmatched junction bases numbered 2, after V lost 2 bases and J lost 6 bases. Germline V gene sequence: CDR1 SGDLS, CDR2 YYNGEE. The CDR3 sequence is CASSVSGRGDTQYF. CDR3 DNA sequence: TGTGCCAGCAGCGTTAGCGGGAGGGGGGATACGCAGTATTTT.

The rearrangement joins TRBV4-1 to TRBJ2-3, with a weak D call TRBD2 (5 bases). This CDR3 is built from 19 residues. Germline V CDR1 and CDR2: MGHRA, YSYEKL. With 0 bases removed from V and 0 bases from J, the gap between germline ends came to 19 bases. CDR3 sequence (DNA): TGCGCCAGCAGCCAAGATTCCTTCCCGGCTAGCCGGAGCACAGATACGCAGTATTTT. Encoded protein: CASSQDSFPASRSTDTQYF.

V and J are TRBV27 and TRBJ2-5, with D tentatively TRBD1 (5 bases). V lost 3 bases and J 3 bases, leaving 14 bases between the germline ends. The CDR3 has 15 residues. Germline CDR1 and CDR2: MNHEY and SMNVEV (reference sequence). The CDR3 protein is CASSLNQGRKETQYF. In nucleotides, the CDR3 is TGTGCCAGCAGTTTGAATCAGGGCCGTAAAGAGACCCAGTACTTC.

This clone was seen a few times. This sequence joins TRBV5-5 and TRBJ2-2; D is unresolved. The CDR3 is 13 amino acids. Germline-derived CDR1 and CDR2 are SGHKS and YYEKEE (reference sequence). Trimming removed 2 bases at V and 6 bases at J, with 8 bases between. The CDR3, as DNA: TGTGCCAGCAGCTTCGTTGTATCCGGGGAGCTGTTTTTT. The encoded protein is CASSFVVSGELFF.

The chain uses TRBV19 and TRBJ2-5, with a possible D match to TRBD2 (5 bases). Trimming removed 4 bases from V and 5 bases from J, with 8 bases in between. The CDR3 length is 12 residues. The germline V gene has CDR1 LNHDA and CDR2 SQIVND (reference sequence). The CDR3 nucleotides read TGTGCCAGTAGTACGGGGAAGGAGACCCAGTACTTC. Its translation is CASSTGKETQYF.

The rearrangement links TRBV29-1 to TRBJ1-1; 7 nucleotides line up with TRBD1. The CDR3 has 13 residues. The junction had 6 bases not matched to a gene; V was cut back by 7 bases and J by 1 base. Germline lookup yields CDR1 SQVTM and CDR2 ANQGSEA. CDR3 nucleotide sequence: TGCAGCGCCAACAGGGGCCCGAACACTGAAGCTTTCTTT. Its protein product is CSANRGPNTEAFF. Full variable domain (rest looked up from reference TRBV29-1 and TRBJ1-1): SAVISQKPSRDICQRGTSLTIQCQVDSQVTMMFWYRQQPGQSLTLIATANQGSEATYESGFVIDKFPISRPNLTFSTLTVSNMSPEDSSIYLCSANRGPNTEAFFGQGTRLTVV.